This section outlines one TCR beta chain sequence together with its context. The data were obtained in a study of blood T cell repertoires in COVID-19. Study-level background: Sites across the United States, Italy and Spain contributed samples from acute and convalescent COVID-19. T cells, B-cell-depleted T cells, or PBMCs supplied cDNA or gDNA.

Trimming cost V 2 bases and J 0 bases, with 5 bases left between them. The CDR3 consists of 14 residues. The germline V gene encodes CDR1 MDHEN and CDR2 SYDVKM. Study processing details: From reference gene primer amplification, estimates of nucleated cell counts were derived. Sequenced by immunoSEQ multiplex PCR; TCRdb stores in-frame clones only, minus some. V and J calls and clone size are copied from that table; D and trimming were computed from the DNA. The sample records some 140,000 clones, approximately 77% being singletons. The sequence was obtained from an elderly man with acute or convalescent COVID-19. This chain joins TRBV28 and TRBJ1-3; D gene ambiguous. The sequenced material came from peripheral blood. CDR3 region: CASSLGVSGNTIYF. In DNA form, the CDR3 reads TGTGCCAGCAGTTTAGGAGTCTCTGGAAACACCATATATTTT.